This is a list of T cell receptor beta chains from one sample in a study of T cells in Graves' hyperthyroidism and ophthalmopathy. One entry per CDR3 protein results from TCRdb running MiXCR on the multiplex PCR reads. Here the sample spans over 200,000 distinct CDR3 sequences, about 17% being singletons. The sequenced material came from blood. All receptors come from a man aged 35-49 years with Graves' hyperthyroidism. The CDR3 runs from the conserved cysteine through the conserved F or W. A D gene is named only where the DNA matches it firmly. The listing skips clone size in some rows; elsewhere it reads once, few, many or a size class.

CDR3 DNA,CDR3 protein,clone size,V gene,J gene,D gene
TGTGTCAGCAGTTTAGGATCGAACAGGGTGGATGAAGCTTTCTTT,CVSSLGSNRVDEAFF,.,TRBV12-3/TRBV12-4,TRBJ1-1,.
TGTGCCAGCAGCACAACAGGGTCAGCTTTCTTT,CASSTTGSAFF,many,TRBV13,TRBJ1-1,.
TGTGCCAGCAACTCAGGGGGGGGTAACACCGGGGAGCTGTTTTTT,CASNSGGGNTGELFF,few,TRBV13,TRBJ2-2,.
TGTGCCAGCAAAGGTGGAAATAATTCACCCCTCCACTTT,CASKGGNNSPLHF,few,TRBV27,TRBJ1-6,.
TGCGCCAGCAGCCAAGATTCCAGCGGGCGTGAGCAGTTCTTC,CASSQDSSGREQFF,.,TRBV4-3,TRBJ2-1,.
TGTGCCAGCAGTTTAGGGGGGGGAGACAGGGGCTACGAGCAGTACTTC,CASSLGGGDRGYEQYF,many,TRBV12-3/TRBV12-4,TRBJ2-7,.
TGTGCCAGCAGCCAAAGGTGGCAGACCCAAGAGACCCAGTACTTC,CASSQRWQTQETQYF,many,TRBV7-8,TRBJ2-5,.
TGTGCCAGCAGCGCCACAGGGAACTATGGCTACACCTTC,CASSATGNYGYTF,many,TRBV2,TRBJ1-2,.
TGTGCCAGCAGCTTAGGGTCCGGGACAGTAGCTTTCTTT,CASSLGSGTVAFF,once,TRBV7-2,TRBJ1-1,TRBD1
TGTGCCAGCAGACTTAGCGGGGGGTTCTACGAGCAGTACTTC,CASRLSGGFYEQYF,many,TRBV28,TRBJ2-7,TRBD2
TGTGCCAGCAGCTTCAGGGAGGGGACCGGGGAGCTGTTTTTT,CASSFREGTGELFF,many,TRBV5-6,TRBJ2-2,TRBD2
TGCGCCAGCAGCCAAAAAGGGGGGGCTTCGGACAGACCGAGAATCTATGGCTACACCTTC,CASSQKGGASDRPRIYGYTF,few,TRBV4-1,TRBJ1-2,.
TGTGCCAGCAGTCCCGCCTCCGCCAGGGGACGTAGGTACGAGCAGTACTTC,CASSPASARGRRYEQYF,many,TRBV28,TRBJ2-7,.
TGTGCCAGCAGCTCCACAGGGTTTCGGACGACTGAAGCTTTCTTT,CASSSTGFRTTEAFF,few,TRBV7-9,TRBJ1-1,.
TGCGCCAGCAGCTCCCCGTACCAAGAGACCCAGTACTTC,CASSSPYQETQYF,.,TRBV5-1,TRBJ2-5,.
TGTGCCAGCACCCGGGACAGGGGGCGCTTCAACGAGCAGTACTTC,CASTRDRGRFNEQYF,.,TRBV28,TRBJ2-7,TRBD1
TGTGCCAGCAGCCAGGGATCTACAGGGGGTGGTGAAAAACTGTTTTTT,CASSQGSTGGGEKLFF,many,TRBV3-1,TRBJ1-4,TRBD1
TGCGCCAGCAGCTTGGGGCTAGCGGAGAACAATGAGCAGTTCTTC,CASSLGLAENNEQFF,few,TRBV5-1,TRBJ2-1,TRBD2
TGTGCCAGCAAAGTGGGACAGGCCACAGATACGCAGTATTTT,CASKVGQATDTQYF,many,TRBV28,TRBJ2-3,TRBD1
TGTGCCAGCTCCCAAAGCTCACAGTATAATTCACCCCTCCACTTT,CASSQSSQYNSPLHF,.,TRBV7-2,TRBJ1-6,.
TGTGCCAGCAGCGTCTCCTGGGGCCCCTACGAGCAGTACTTC,CASSVSWGPYEQYF,many,TRBV27,TRBJ2-7,.
TGCAGCGTTACTATACCAGCAGGGGGACTAAACACCGGGGAGCTGTTTTTT,CSVTIPAGGLNTGELFF,many,TRBV29-1,TRBJ2-2,.
TGTGCCAGCAGTTCCCGGGACAGGGGATTGATGAACACTGAAGCTTTCTTT,CASSSRDRGLMNTEAFF,many,TRBV28,TRBJ1-1,TRBD1
TGTGCCAGTAGTATAAGCAGGGGGAATGAGCAGTTCTTC,CASSISRGNEQFF,once,TRBV19,TRBJ2-1,TRBD1
TGCAGTGCCGCAGTACAGGGCGGTCAAGAGACCCAGTACTTC,CSAAVQGGQETQYF,many,TRBV20-1,TRBJ2-5,.
TGTGCCAGTAGTATCAATCCCGGGGAGCTGTTTTTT,CASSINPGELFF,.,TRBV19,TRBJ2-2,.
TGTGCCAGCTCACCACCGGGGTCATTAGCGGGCCAAGAGACCCAGTACTTC,CASSPPGSLAGQETQYF,.,TRBV18,TRBJ2-5,TRBD2
TGTGCCAGCAGTTACTCGACAGGGAGGTACACTGAAGCTTTCTTT,CASSYSTGRYTEAFF,many,TRBV6-6,TRBJ1-1,TRBD1
TGTGCCACCAGCAGAGACCAGGGGGGGTCTGGAAACACCATATATTTT,CATSRDQGGSGNTIYF,.,TRBV15,TRBJ1-3,TRBD1
TGTGCCAGCAGCCCGGAAATTGCTACAGATACGCAGTATTTT,CASSPEIATDTQYF,many,TRBV5-6,TRBJ2-3,.
TGTGCCAGCAGCAAGTCACCACGGGATGAAAAACTGTTTTTT,CASSKSPRDEKLFF,many,TRBV5-4,TRBJ1-4,.
TGCGCCAGCAGCCCGGACGGGACGCCTCCCTACGAGCAGTACTTC,CASSPDGTPPYEQYF,many,TRBV5-1,TRBJ2-7,.
TGTGCCACCAGCAGAGATCCTGCGGGGAACACAGATACGCAGTATTTT,CATSRDPAGNTDTQYF,many,TRBV15,TRBJ2-3,.
TGTGCCAGTAGTATAGCTTCAGGGGACTCCTACGAGCAGTACTTC,CASSIASGDSYEQYF,.,TRBV19,TRBJ2-7,.
TGCAGCGTTGAGGAACAGGAGGTCCAAGAGACCCAGTACTTC,CSVEEQEVQETQYF,few,TRBV29-1,TRBJ2-5,.
TGTGCCAGCAGTGACGGCCCGTTAAGGGAGCTGTTTTTT,CASSDGPLRELFF,many,TRBV2,TRBJ2-2,.
TGCAGTGCTAGAGCCATGACTAGCGGGGGGACGGGGGAGACCCAGTACTTC,CSARAMTSGGTGETQYF,many,TRBV20-1,TRBJ2-5,TRBD2
TGTGCCAGCAGTTCCCCCGTGGGACAGGGAGGTGGCGGGTCTGAAGCTTTCTTT,CASSSPVGQGGGGSEAFF,many,TRBV6-1,TRBJ1-1,TRBD1
TGTGCCATCAGCGAGGGACAGCAAGAGACCCAGTACTTC,CAISEGQQETQYF,many,TRBV10-3,TRBJ2-5,TRBD1